One sample yielded the 8 T cell receptor beta chains listed below, sequenced in a study of cytomegalovirus exposure and HLA in healthy donors. In the PCR, 60 Vbeta and 13 Jbeta primers were used. TCRdb keeps only in-frame clones here, not all; method: immunoSEQ multiplex PCR. The profile shows about 52,000 clones, 72% of them singletons. The sequenced material came from PBMCs. The receptors derive from a woman in her forties or fifties in good health and CMV-seronegative.

In regard to this clone: This sample also contains other DNA sequences that code for the same CDR3. The rearrangement joins TRBV18 to TRBJ1-1; D perhaps matches TRBD1 (6 bases). In germline, CDR1 is KGHSH, CDR2 LQKENI. The V end lost 4 bases, the J end lost 2 bases, and 8 bases lay between the germline ends. The CDR3 is 13 residues long. CDR3: CASSQGTNTEAFF. The DNA of the CDR3 is TGTGCCAGCTCACAGGGGACAAACACTGAAGCTTTCTTT.

The V call is TRBV2, the J call TRBJ2-5; no clear D gene. The CDR3 extends over 14 amino acids. V shed 4 bases and J shed 0 bases, with 9 bases lying between them. CDR1 SNHLY and CDR2 FYNNEI come from the germline V gene. The CDR3 here is CASSVEKYQETQYF. The CDR3 bases are TGTGCCAGCAGTGTAGAGAAGTACCAAGAGACCCAGTACTTC.

This clone was seen only once. The V gene is TRBV2, the J gene TRBJ1-4; no clear D gene. V lost 4 bases, J lost 8 bases, and 14 bases lay in between. The germline gives CDR1 SNHLY, CDR2 FYNNEI. There are 14 residues in the CDR3. The CDR3 coding sequence is TGTGCCAGCAGTGGGTGGAGGGCGAGCGAAAAACTGTTTTTT. The encoded protein is CASSGWRASEKLFF. The entire variable domain, with the rest obtained from reference TRBV2 and TRBJ1-4, is as follows: EPEVTQTPSHQVTQMGQEVILRCVPISNHLYFYWYRQILGQKVEFLVSFYNNEISEKSEIFDDQFSVERPDGSNFTLKIRSTKLEDSAMYFCASSGWRASEKLFFGSGTQLSVL.

The rearrangement joins TRBV19 to TRBJ1-3; TRBD1 is a possible D gene (6 bases). The CDR3 sequence is 15 residues long. Germline-derived CDR1 and CDR2 are LNHDA and SQIVND (reference sequence). Trimming removed 0 bases at V and 4 bases at J, with 10 bases between. The CDR3 DNA is TGTGCCAGTAGTATAGAGGGGACACACGGAAACACCATATATTTT. As protein: CASSIEGTHGNTIYF.

This clone was detected only a few times. This chain links TRBV28 with TRBJ1-4; 9 bases align to TRBD1. The CDR3 covers 14 residues. Germline CDR1 MDHEN, CDR2 SYDVKM. With 6 bases clipped from V and 7 bases from J, the junction kept 6 bases outside the gene matches. For the CDR3, the DNA is TGTGCCAGCAGGCTAGGACAGGGGTCTGAAAAACTGTTTTTT. Amino acids: CASRLGQGSEKLFF.

This chain links TRBV30 with TRBJ1-1; D gene ambiguous. The CDR3 sequence is 12 residues long. Germline loops: CDR1 GTSNPN, CDR2 SVGIG (reference sequence). The germline V and J ends were trimmed by 2 bases and 1 base, with 5 bases remaining between them. The CDR3 DNA sequence: TGTGCCTGGAGTCTCGGGAACACTGAAGCTTTCTTT. Its translation: CAWSLGNTEAFF.

The rearrangement uses TRBV5-1 and TRBJ1-3, with 9 bases fitting TRBD1. The germline CDR1 and CDR2 sequences are SGHRS and YFSETQ. The CDR3 runs to 14 residues. V lost 3 bases, J lost 11 bases, and 9 bases stayed unmatched. This CDR3 is CASSSETTGGPIYF. CDR3 in DNA: TGCGCCAGCAGCTCCGAAACAACAGGGGGCCCCATATATTTT.

The chain recombines TRBV5-6 with TRBJ2-7; 7 nucleotides align to TRBD1. The V gene end was trimmed by 4 bases and the J gene end by 5 bases; junction bases not matched to a gene: 3. This CDR3 is built from 12 residues. Germline V gene lookup returns CDR1 SGHDT and CDR2 YYEEEE. For the CDR3, the DNA is TGTGCCAGCAGCCCAGGACAGGACGAGCAGTACTTC. As protein: CASSPGQDEQYF.